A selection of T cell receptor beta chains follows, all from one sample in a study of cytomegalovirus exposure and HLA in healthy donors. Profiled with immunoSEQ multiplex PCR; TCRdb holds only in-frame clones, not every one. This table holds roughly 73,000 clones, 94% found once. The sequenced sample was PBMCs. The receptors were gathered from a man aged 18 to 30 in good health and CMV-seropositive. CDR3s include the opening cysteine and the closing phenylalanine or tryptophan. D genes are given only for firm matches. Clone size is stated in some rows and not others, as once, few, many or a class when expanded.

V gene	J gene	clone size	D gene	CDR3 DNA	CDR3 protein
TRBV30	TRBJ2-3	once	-	TGTGCCTGGAGTCCCGGGGGAGATACGCAGTATTTT	CAWSPGGDTQYF
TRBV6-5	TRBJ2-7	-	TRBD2	TGTGCCAGCACTGGGACTAGCGCCTACGAGCAGTACTTC	CASTGTSAYEQYF
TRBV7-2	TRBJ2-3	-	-	TGTGCCAGCAGCTTAGATCCCTTCACAGATACGCAGTATTTT	CASSLDPFTDTQYF
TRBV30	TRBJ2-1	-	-	TGTGCCTGGAGGGGGAGCGATGAGCAGTTCTTC	CAWRGSDEQFF
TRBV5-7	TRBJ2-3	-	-	TGTGCCAGCAGCTTGGGGGGGGATCTTAGGGATACGCAGTATTTT	CASSLGGDLRDTQYF
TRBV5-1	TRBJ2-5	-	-	TGCGCCAGCAATGGTGGCGGGCAAGAGACCCAGTACTTC	CASNGGGQETQYF
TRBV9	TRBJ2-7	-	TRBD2	TGTGCCAGCAGCGTAGGACTAGCGGGAGGGTCCTACGAGCAGTACTTC	CASSVGLAGGSYEQYF
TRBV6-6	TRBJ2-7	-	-	TGTGCCAGCAGTCCTCAGGGGATCGCCTACGAGCAGTACTTC	CASSPQGIAYEQYF
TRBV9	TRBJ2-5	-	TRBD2	TGTGCCAGCAGCGCAGGAGCGGGAGGCATACAAGAGACCCAGTACTTC	CASSAGAGGIQETQYF
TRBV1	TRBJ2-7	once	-	TGCACCAGCAGCCAAGATAAAACTAGCGGGTATCAAAGGGGCTACGAGCAGTACTTC	CTSSQDKTSGYQRGYEQYF
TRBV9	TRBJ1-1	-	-	TGTGCCAGCAGCGCCCCCGGCGGACAGCCCCACCCCATGAACACTGAAGCTTTCTTT	CASSAPGGQPHPMNTEAFF
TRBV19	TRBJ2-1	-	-	TGTGCCAGTAGCCTCGGGACTCCAGGTGATGAGCAGTTCTTC	CASSLGTPGDEQFF
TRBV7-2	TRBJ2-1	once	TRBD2	TGTGCCAGCAGCTTAGTAATGACTAGCGGACTCAATGAGCAGTTCTTC	CASSLVMTSGLNEQFF
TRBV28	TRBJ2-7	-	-	TGTGCCAGCAGTGAGATCAGGGACGAGCAGTACTTC	CASSEIRDEQYF
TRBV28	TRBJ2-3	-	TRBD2	TGTGCCAGCAGTTTTGGGGGACTAGCGGAAGCAGATACGCAGTATTTT	CASSFGGLAEADTQYF
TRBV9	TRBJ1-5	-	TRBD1	TGTGCCAGCAGCTTGGGGGACAGGGAAGGTTTTCAGCCCCAGCATTTT	CASSLGDREGFQPQHF
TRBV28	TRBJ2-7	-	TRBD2	TGTGCCAGCACCTCCTGGGGACTAGCGGGGACCGAGCAGTACTTC	CASTSWGLAGTEQYF
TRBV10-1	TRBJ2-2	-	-	TGCGCCAGCATACCCGACTTGAACACCGGGGAGCTGTTTTTT	CASIPDLNTGELFF
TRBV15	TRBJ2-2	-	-	TGTGCCACCAGCAGAGAAGAAGTTTTGGAGACCGGGGAGCTGTTTTTT	CATSREEVLETGELFF
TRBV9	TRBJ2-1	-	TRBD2	TGTGCCAGCAGCTTAGCGGGGTCCTACAATGAGCAGTTCTTC	CASSLAGSYNEQFF
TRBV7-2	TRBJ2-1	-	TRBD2	TGTGCCAGCAGCCGGACTAGCGGGACGACCTACAATGAGCAGTTCTTC	CASSRTSGTTYNEQFF
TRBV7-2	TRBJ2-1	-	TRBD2	TGTGCCAGCAGCGTCGGAGGGACTAGCGGGACAAATGAGCAGTTCTTC	CASSVGGTSGTNEQFF
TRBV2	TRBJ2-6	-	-	TGTGCCAGCAGTGAGAGGTCAGGGTTCCTGACTTTC	CASSERSGFLTF
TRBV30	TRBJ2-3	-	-	TGTGCCTGGGGGGAGGATACGCAGTATTTT	CAWGEDTQYF
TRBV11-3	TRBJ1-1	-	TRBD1	TGTGCCAGCAGCTTATACAGGGGGAACACTGAAGCTTTCTTT	CASSLYRGNTEAFF
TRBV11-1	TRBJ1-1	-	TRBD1	TGTGCCAGCAGCTTAGGGGCAGGGGGCGCCCTGAACACTGAAGCTTTCTTT	CASSLGAGGALNTEAFF
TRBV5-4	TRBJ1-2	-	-	TGTGCCAGCAGATCCGGGAGCTCGTCCATCGGCGGCTACACCTTC	CASRSGSSSIGGYTF
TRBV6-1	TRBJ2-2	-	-	TGTGCCAGCACCCTTGGACAGATTATGTACGGGGAGCTGTTTTTT	CASTLGQIMYGELFF
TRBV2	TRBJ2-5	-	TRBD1	TGTGCCAGCAGTGAGTTTAGGACAGGGGCAACCATCCAACAAGAGACCCAGTACTTC	CASSEFRTGATIQQETQYF
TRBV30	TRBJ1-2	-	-	TGTGCCTGGAGTTACAGTGGGGGCTACACCTTC	CAWSYSGGYTF
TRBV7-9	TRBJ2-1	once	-	TGTGCCAGCAGCTTACAGGGGGGAGAAAGTTACAATGAGCAGTTCTTC	CASSLQGGESYNEQFF
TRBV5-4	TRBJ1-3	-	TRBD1	TGTGCCAGCAGCCCAGGGGGCGCGACTGGAAACACCATATATTTT	CASSPGGATGNTIYF
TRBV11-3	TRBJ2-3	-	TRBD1	TGTGCCAGCAGCCCAAGGACAGGGGCCACAGATACGCAGTATTTT	CASSPRTGATDTQYF
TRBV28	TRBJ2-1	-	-	TGTGCCAGCAGCTTCGCCCCGGGGGAGTACTACAATGAGCAGTTCTTC	CASSFAPGEYYNEQFF
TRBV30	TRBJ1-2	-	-	TGTGCCTGGAGTGTCTCTTCAGGGGCTGGCTATGGCTACACCTTC	CAWSVSSGAGYGYTF
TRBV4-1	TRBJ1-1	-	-	TGCGCCAGCAGCCCCGGGGGCACTGAAGCTTTCTTT	CASSPGGTEAFF
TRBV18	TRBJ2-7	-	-	TGTGCCAGCTCTGGATCGGGGGGCGGGGACTCCTACGAGCAGTACTTC	CASSGSGGGDSYEQYF
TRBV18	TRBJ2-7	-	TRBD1	TGTGCCAGCTGGCCCGGGACAGGGAGCGAGCAGTACTTC	CASWPGTGSEQYF
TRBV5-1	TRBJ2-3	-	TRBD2	TGCGCCAGCAGCTCTCGACTAGCGGGAGGATATGCAGATACGCAGTATTTT	CASSSRLAGGYADTQYF
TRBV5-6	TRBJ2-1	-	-	TGTGCCAGCAGCTTGGTTCTGGAGCGACCCAATGAGCAGTTCTTC	CASSLVLERPNEQFF
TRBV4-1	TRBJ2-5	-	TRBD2	TGCGCCAGCAGCCAATCTAGCGGTTCTGGGGAGACCCAGTACTTC	CASSQSSGSGETQYF
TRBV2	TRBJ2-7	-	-	TGTGCCAGGCGGCCTAGCTCAACCTACGAGCAGTACTTC	CARRPSSTYEQYF
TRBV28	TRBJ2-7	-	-	TGTGCCAGCATGGGGCTCTTTTACGAGCAGTACTTC	CASMGLFYEQYF
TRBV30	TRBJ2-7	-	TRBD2	TGTGCCTGGAGAAGACTAGCGGGAGGCAACGAGCAGTACTTC	CAWRRLAGGNEQYF
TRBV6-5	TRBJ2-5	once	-	TGTGCCAGCAGCTACTCCCCTCGGGAGACCCAGTACTTC	CASSYSPRETQYF
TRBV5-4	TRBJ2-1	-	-	TGTGCCAGCAGCTTGGTCCAGGACAATGAGCAGTTCTTC	CASSLVQDNEQFF
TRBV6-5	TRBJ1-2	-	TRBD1	TGTGCCAGCAGCCCTAGCATCGGACAGGGCTACGGCTACACCTTC	CASSPSIGQGYGYTF
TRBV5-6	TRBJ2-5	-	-	TGTGCCAGCAGCCACCGGGAGACCCAGTACTTC	CASSHRETQYF